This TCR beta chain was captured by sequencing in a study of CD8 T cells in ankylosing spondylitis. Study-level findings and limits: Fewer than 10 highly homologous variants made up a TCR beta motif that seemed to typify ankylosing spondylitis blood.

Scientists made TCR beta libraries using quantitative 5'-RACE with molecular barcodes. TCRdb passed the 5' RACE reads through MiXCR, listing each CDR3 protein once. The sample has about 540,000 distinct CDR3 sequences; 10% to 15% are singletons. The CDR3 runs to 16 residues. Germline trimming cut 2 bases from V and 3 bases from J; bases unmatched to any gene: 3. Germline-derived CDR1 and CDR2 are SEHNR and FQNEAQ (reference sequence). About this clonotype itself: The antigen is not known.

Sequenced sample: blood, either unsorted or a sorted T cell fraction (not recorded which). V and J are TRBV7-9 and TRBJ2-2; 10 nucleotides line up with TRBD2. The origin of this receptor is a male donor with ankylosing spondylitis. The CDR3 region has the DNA TGTGCCAGCAGCTTATGGCTAGCGGGAGACACCGGGGAGCTGTTTTTT. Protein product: CASSLWLAGDTGELFF.